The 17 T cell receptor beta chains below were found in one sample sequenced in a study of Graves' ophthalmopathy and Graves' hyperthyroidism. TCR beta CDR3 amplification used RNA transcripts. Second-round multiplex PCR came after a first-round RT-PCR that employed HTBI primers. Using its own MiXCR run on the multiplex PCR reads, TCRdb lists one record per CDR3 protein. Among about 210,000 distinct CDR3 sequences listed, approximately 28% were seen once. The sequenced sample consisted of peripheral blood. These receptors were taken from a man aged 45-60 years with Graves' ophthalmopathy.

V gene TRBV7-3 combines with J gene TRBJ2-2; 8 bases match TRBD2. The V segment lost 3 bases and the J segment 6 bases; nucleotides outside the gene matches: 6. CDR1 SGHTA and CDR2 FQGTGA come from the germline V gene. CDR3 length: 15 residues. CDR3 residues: CASSLSGSVAGELFF. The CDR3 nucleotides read TGTGCCAGCAGCTTGAGCGGGAGTGTCGCCGGGGAGCTGTTTTTT.

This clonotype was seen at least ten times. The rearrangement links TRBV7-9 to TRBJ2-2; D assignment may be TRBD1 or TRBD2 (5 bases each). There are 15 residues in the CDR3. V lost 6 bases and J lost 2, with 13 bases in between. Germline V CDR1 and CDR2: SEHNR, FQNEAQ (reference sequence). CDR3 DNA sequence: TGTGCCAGCAGGCCTGGGGGAGTTAACACCGGGGAGCTGTTTTTT. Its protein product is CASRPGGVNTGELFF. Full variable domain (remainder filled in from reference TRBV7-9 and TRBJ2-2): DTGVSQNPRHKITKRGQNVTFRCDPISEHNRLYWYRQTLGQGPEFLTYFQNEAQLEKSRLLSDRFSAERPKGSFSTLEIQRTEQGDSAMYLCASRPGGVNTGELFFGEGSRLTVL.

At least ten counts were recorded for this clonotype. CDR3 sequence (DNA): TGTGCCAGCAGCTCCTACAGGGGAAGTATAGAGACCCAGTACTTC. Translated: CASSSYRGSIETQYF. This rearrangement joins TRBV7-3 to TRBJ2-5, with TRBD1 matching over 7 bases. With V trimmed by 4 bases and J by 4 bases, 9 bases remained unmatched. The germline V gene has CDR1 SGHTA and CDR2 FQGTGA. The length of the CDR3 is 15 residues.

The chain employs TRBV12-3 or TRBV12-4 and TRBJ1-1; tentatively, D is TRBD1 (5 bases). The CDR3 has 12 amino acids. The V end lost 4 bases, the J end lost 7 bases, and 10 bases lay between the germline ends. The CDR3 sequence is CASSYRDGEAFF. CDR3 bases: TGTGCCAGCAGTTACCGGGACGGTGAAGCTTTCTTT.

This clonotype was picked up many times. CDR3 nucleotide sequence: TGTGCCAGCAGCTTGGGCCCCGGTCAGGGGCATGGCTACACCTTC. This codes for CASSLGPGQGHGYTF. The chain carries TRBV11-3 and TRBJ1-2; tentative D call: TRBD1 (6 bases). The CDR3 is made up of 15 amino acids. V gave up 3 bases and J gave up 6 bases, with 17 bases separating them. Germline V gives CDR1 SGHNT, CDR2 YENEEA. The whole variable domain, remainder taken from reference TRBV11-3 and TRBJ1-2, is EAGVVQSPRYKIIEKKQPVAFWCNPISGHNTLYWYLQNLGQGPELLIRYENEEAVDDSQLPKDRFSAERLKGVDSTLKIQPAELGDSAVYLCASSLGPGQGHGYTFGSGTRLTVV.

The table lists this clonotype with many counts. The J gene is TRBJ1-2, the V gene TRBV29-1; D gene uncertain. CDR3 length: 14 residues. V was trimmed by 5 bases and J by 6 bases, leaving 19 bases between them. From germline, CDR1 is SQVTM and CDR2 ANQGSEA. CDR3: CSVTRDSSPNGYTF. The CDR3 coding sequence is TGCAGCGTTACACGGGATTCCAGTCCCAATGGCTACACCTTC.

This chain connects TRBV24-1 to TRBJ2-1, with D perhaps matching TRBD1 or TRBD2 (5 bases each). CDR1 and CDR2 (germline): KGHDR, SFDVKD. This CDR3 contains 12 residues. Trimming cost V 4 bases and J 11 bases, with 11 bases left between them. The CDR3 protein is CATSDIRGKQFF. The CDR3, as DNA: TGTGCCACCAGTGACATCCGGGGCAAGCAGTTCTTC.

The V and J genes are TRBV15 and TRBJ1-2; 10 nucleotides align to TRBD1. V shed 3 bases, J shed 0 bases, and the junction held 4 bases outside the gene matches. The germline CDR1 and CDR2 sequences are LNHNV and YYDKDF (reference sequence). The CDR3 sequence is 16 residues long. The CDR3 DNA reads TGTGCCACCAGCAGGGAGACAGGGGGCCCTAACTATGGCTACACCTTC. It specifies CATSRETGGPNYGYTF.

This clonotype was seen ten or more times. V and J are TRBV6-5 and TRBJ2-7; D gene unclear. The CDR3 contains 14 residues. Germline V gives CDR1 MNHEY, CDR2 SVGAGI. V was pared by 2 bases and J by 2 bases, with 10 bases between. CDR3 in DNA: TGTGCCAGCAGTTACCTGGGCAGTCCCTACGAGCAGTACTTC. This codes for CASSYLGSPYEQYF.

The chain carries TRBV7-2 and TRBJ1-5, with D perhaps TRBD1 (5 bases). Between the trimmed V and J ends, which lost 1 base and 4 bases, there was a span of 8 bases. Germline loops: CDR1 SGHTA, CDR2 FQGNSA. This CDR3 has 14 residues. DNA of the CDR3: TGTGCCAGCAGCTTAGAAGGGGAGAATCAGCCCCAGCATTTT. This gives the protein CASSLEGENQPQHF.

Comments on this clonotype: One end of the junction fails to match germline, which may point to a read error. The chain's CDR3 is CSTSERQGKTEAFF. CDR3 nucleotide sequence: TGCAGTACTAGTGAACGACAGGGAAAAACTGAAGCTTTCTTT. The chain joins TRBV20-1 to TRBJ1-1, with TRBD1 identical over 7 bases. Germline V gene sequence: CDR1 DFQATT, CDR2 SNEGSKA (reference sequence). The CDR3 is made up of 14 amino acids.

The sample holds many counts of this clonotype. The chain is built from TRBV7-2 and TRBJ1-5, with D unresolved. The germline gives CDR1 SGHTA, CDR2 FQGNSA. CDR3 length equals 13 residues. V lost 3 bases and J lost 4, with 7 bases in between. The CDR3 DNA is TGTGCCAGCAGCTTGGGCAAGAATCAGCCCCAGCATTTT. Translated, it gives CASSLGKNQPQHF.

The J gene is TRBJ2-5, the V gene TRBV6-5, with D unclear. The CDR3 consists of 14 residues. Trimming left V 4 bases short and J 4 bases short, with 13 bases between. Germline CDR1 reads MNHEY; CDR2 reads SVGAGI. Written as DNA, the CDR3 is TGTGCCAGCAGTTTTAACCCGAACCGAGAGACCCAGTACTTC. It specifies CASSFNPNRETQYF.

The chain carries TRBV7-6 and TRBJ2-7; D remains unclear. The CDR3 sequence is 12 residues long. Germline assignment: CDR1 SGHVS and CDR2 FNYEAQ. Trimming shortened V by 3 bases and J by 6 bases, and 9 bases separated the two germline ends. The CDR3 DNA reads TGTGCCAGCAGCTTCGTACACGGCGAGCAGTACTTC. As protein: CASSFVHGEQYF.

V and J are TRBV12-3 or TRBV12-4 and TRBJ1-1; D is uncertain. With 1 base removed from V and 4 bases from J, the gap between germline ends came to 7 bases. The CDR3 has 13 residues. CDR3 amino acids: CASSLGLRTEAFF. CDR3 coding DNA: TGTGCCAGCAGTTTAGGGCTCCGCACTGAAGCTTTCTTT.

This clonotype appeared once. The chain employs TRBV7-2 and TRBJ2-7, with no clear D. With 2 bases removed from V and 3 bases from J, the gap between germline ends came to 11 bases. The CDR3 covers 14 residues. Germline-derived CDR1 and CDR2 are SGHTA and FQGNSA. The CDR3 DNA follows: TGTGCCAGCAGCTTAAGTATGGGTGGCTACGAGCAGTACTTC. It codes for CASSLSMGGYEQYF.

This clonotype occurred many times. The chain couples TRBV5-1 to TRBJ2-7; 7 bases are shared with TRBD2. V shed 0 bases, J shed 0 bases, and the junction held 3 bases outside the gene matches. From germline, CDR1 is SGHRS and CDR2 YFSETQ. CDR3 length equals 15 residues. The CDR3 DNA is TGCGCCAGCAGCTTGGCCACGGGAGGCTCCTACGAGCAGTACTTC. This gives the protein CASSLATGGSYEQYF. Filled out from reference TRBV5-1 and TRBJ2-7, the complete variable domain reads KAGVTQTPRYLIKTRGQQVTLSCSPISGHRSVSWYQQTPGQGLQFLFEYFSETQRNKGNFPGRFSGRQFSNSRSEMNVSTLELGDSALYLCASSLATGGSYEQYFGPGTRLTVT.